This T cell receptor (beta chain) was captured in a study of T cells in women clearing cervical HPV infection. Whole-study context: Blood came at first lesion visit for cases, post-clearance for controls.

All participants had a single incident cervical HPV16 infection, and prevalent HPV16 infections were excluded. V trimming: 5 bases; J trimming: 9 bases; junction bases outside the gene matches: 5. From germline, CDR1 is LNHDA and CDR2 SQIVND (reference sequence). This CDR3 contains 14 residues. General study results and limits: Repertoire richness, not evenness, was significantly elevated in CIN3+ cases versus controls.

The protocol was immunoSEQ multiplex PCR, while the TCRdb copy is restricted to in-frame clones and leaves out a portion. Its table lists 18,000 or so clones. Comments on this clone: Antigen specificity is unknown. With the read ending 3 residues before the CDR3 end, the germline J gene is used to fill in that end.

This sequence was found in a woman aged 18 to 75 with a cervical HPV16 infection that either progressed to CIN3+ or cleared (not recorded which). The chain combines TRBV19 with TRBJ2-1, with 12 bases identical to TRBD1. Source material: blood buffy coat. The CDR3 bases that were read are TGTGCCAGTAGTGGGACAGGGGGCCGTAGTGAG. Its protein is CASSGTGGRSE. Given in full, the CDR3 is CASSGTGGRSEQFF.